The present entry profiles one T cell receptor (beta chain) with its context. Its antigen is unknown. The input lacks base qualities; no much larger clone sits a single base away. The sample is drawn from a study of blood T cells in healthy people across ages (dated by TCRdb to about 2015). As for the study more broadly: In model experiments, template switching captured about one uniquely barcoded TCR beta cDNA molecule for every two T cells. To track age-related changes in TCR beta repertoire diversity, the study relied on deep sequencing normalized with unique cDNA molecular identifiers. Donors were grouped into four age groups: young (average approximately 16 years), middle-aged (around 39), aged (over 55) and long-lived (around 82). For two donors (one aged 18 to 29 and one aged 80 or older), the study analyzed two additional independent replicas of 1 million unique cDNA reads from the same blood draw. What the work shows at the level of the full study, not this receptor alone: Estimates of total diversity based on one million sequenced T cells were considered lower bounds and underestimates. Observed TCR beta diversity per million T cells fell roughly linearly with age, and a significant reduction was already apparent by age approximately 40. The long-lived group showed more naive CD4+ T cells, fewer expanded clones and increased TCR diversity than the aged group, suggesting age selection. Because donor CMV infection status was unknown, age-related changes in expanded clonotypes were potentially confounded. There was a strong correlation between observed TCR beta diversity and the percentage of naive T cells measured by flow cytometry. Since profiling was done on bulk unsorted PBMCs, naive and antigen-experienced compartments could not be conclusively compared.

The library came from 5' RACE. Instrument on record: Illumina HiSeq 2500. The second PCR ran for roughly 7 to 11 cycles and used a J-beta primer mix along with a sample-barcoded 5' primer. A template-switch 5' adaptor carrying 12 random nucleotides introduced a unique molecular identifier onto each TCR beta cDNA molecule. Each sample yielded at least 2.5 million CDR3-containing paired-end reads. The Mint cDNA synthesis kit, primed by a TRBC-specific oligonucleotide, was used to synthesize first-strand cDNA from all RNA. Following uracil-DNA glycosylase treatment, all cDNA underwent a first 18-cycle PCR with the universal primers M1SS and BC2_uni_R. Under the source paper's analysis protocol: For normalization, 1 million high-quality reads, each with a distinct molecular identifier, were randomly selected from each sample. Instead of being binned into consensus sequences, reads that shared molecular identifiers were thrown out. CDR3 identification, clonotype clustering and error correction used MiTCR with a Q25 quality threshold and the strictest error-elimination algorithm. Lower-bound total TCR beta diversity was estimated with a nonparametric unseen species model using Euler transformation. TCRdb trimmed the raw reads at Q25, called clones with MiXCR and kept productive beta chains. CDR3 protein duplicates are merged, each entry listing the most common genes and DNA. In this record, the V and J calls reflect TCRdb's handling and not the investigators' own analysis. Here the sample has 550,000 to 650,000 distinct CDR3 sequences; about 26% occur a single time. Over 3.5% of the sample is held by the ten biggest clonotypes.

The donors were roughly 39 Caucasian individuals from Russia, aged roughly 6 to 100 years, who were systemically healthy. Approximately 10 milliliters of peripheral blood were collected from each donor into EDTA-treated Vacutainer tubes. Ficoll-Paque density-gradient centrifugation was used to isolate PBMCs, with at least 6 million obtained per sample. Trizol reagent was used to extract total RNA from the PBMCs, yielding at least 6 micrograms per sample. The percentages of naive CD45RAhigh/CD27high T cells were determined by flow cytometry on a PBMC aliquot from every donor. The same specimen was also included in a second study, on T cells of mothers and their children. As the second paper documents: Nine systemically healthy Caucasian individuals served as donors, namely three mothers together with their six children. cDNA synthesis used all of the extracted RNA, with roughly 1.6 ug of RNA in each 15 ul reaction. Sample barcodes and 2-4 random nucleotides were added via the M1S primer in the second PCR. Over 8 million TCR beta CDR3 reads were obtained for each mother, and 3 million to 3.5 million reads were obtained for each child. Thymic selection shapes the output of TCR recombination in a similar way in related and unrelated pairs, and inherited differences have a minor effect. Normalized repertoire overlap was always found to be slightly, but never significantly, higher in related mother-child pairs than in unrelated mother-child pairs. With a sensitivity of approximately 100 clones per million clonotypes, no persistent microchimeric T cell clones were detected. The study used deep NGS to compare TCR beta repertoires of mothers and children, seeking features distinguishing related mother-child pairs from unrelated individuals. The mean age was around 42 +/- 4 years for the mothers and approximately 11 +/- 4 years for the children. After adapters were ligated using NEBNext reagents, the libraries underwent 100+100 nt paired-end sequencing on an Illumina HiSeq 2000. To avoid cross-contamination, the mother libraries and the child libraries were prepared a month apart and sequenced in separate runs. Each donor had between about 450,000 and 2,300,000 distinct TCR beta clonotypes identified. Naive TCR beta clonotypes were estimated from low-frequency clonotypes matched to each donor's FACS-determined naive share, without sorting.

Sequenced: blood. The TCR comes from a boy aged 2 to 10 in good health.

The sequence in DNA is TGTGCCAGCAGCTTAGTAAGGGCGCCAGGGATGAGGGAGACCCAGTACTTC. It encodes CASSLVRAPGMRETQYF. The rearranged segments are TRBV11-2 and TRBJ2-5; matching of 5 bases hints at TRBD1 as the D gene. The V and J ends are trimmed by 1 base and 5 bases, leaving 20 bases between them. Sequences SGHAT (CDR1) and FQNNGV (CDR2) are obtained from the germline V gene. From its cysteine to its phenylalanine, the CDR3 spans 17 amino acids. Kept here is only the CDR3 DNA, which spans 51 bases and is read in frame from base 1.